Reported below is one T cell receptor (beta chain). Germline V gene lookup returns CDR1 MRHNA and CDR2 SNTAGT. The CDR3 runs to 14 residues. Deletions cut 5 bases from V and 0 bases from J, with 8 bases between. The data stem from a study of blood T cell repertoires in COVID-19. Study as a whole: The United States, Italy and Spain supplied acute and convalescent COVID-19 samples.

The method was immunoSEQ multiplex PCR; TCRdb's version includes in-frame clones alone and lacks a portion of them. The sample carries tens of thousands of clones, around 90% recorded once. The receptor comes from a man between 65 and 85 years old in a cohort sampled during active COVID-19. The chain couples TRBV6-4 to TRBJ2-1; weak D call: TRBD1 (5 bases). Material for sequencing was peripheral blood. CDR3 in amino acids: CASSRQFSYNEQFF. The DNA of the CDR3 is TGTGCCAGCAGTCGACAGTTCTCCTACAATGAGCAGTTCTTC.